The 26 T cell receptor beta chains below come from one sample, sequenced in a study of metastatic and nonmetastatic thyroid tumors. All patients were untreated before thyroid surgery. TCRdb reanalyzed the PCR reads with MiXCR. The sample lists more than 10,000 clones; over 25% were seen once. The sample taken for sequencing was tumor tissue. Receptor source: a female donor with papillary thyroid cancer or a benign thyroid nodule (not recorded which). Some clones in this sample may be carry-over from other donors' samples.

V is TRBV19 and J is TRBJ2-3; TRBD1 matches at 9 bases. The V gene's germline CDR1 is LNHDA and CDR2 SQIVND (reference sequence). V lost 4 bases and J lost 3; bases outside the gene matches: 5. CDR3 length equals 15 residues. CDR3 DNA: TGTGCCAGTAGTACCGACAGGGGGAGGACAGATACGCAGTATTTT. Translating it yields CASSTDRGRTDTQYF.

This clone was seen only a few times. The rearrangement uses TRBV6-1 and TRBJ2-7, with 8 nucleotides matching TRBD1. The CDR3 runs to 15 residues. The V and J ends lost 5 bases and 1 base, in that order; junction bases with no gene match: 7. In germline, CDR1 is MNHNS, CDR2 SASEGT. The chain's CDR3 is CASSLWTGPSYEQYF. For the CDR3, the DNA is TGTGCCAGCAGTCTTTGGACAGGGCCATCCTACGAGCAGTACTTC.

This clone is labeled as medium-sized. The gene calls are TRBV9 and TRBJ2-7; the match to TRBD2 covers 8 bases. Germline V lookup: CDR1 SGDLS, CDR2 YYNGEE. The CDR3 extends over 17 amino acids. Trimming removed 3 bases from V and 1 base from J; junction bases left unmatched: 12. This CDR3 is CASSGVLETSVSYEQYF. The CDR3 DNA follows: TGTGCCAGCAGCGGGGTGCTCGAGACTAGCGTATCCTACGAGCAGTACTTC.

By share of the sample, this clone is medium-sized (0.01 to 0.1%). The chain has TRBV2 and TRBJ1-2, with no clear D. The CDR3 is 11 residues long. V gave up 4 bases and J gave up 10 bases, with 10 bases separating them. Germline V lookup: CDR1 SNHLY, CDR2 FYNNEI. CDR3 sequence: CASSAQNHYTF. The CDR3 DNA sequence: TGTGCCAGCAGTGCCCAGAATCACTACACCTTC.

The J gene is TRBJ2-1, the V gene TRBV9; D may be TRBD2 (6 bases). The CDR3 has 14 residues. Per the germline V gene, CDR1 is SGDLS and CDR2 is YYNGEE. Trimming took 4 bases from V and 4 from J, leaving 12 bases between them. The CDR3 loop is CASSPGTVYNEQFF. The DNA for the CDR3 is TGTGCCAGCAGCCCAGGGACTGTATACAATGAGCAGTTCTTC.

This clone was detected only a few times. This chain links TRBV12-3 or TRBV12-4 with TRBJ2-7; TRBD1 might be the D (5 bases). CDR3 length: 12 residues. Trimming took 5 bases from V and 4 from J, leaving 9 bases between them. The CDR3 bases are TGTGCCAGCAGTCTACAGGATTACGAGCAGTACTTC. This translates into CASSLQDYEQYF.

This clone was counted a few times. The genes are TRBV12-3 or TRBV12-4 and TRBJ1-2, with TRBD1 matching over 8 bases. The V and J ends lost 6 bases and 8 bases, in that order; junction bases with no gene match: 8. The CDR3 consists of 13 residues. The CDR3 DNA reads TGTGCCAGCAGCCCCGGGACAGGTGGGGGCTACACCTTC. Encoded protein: CASSPGTGGGYTF.

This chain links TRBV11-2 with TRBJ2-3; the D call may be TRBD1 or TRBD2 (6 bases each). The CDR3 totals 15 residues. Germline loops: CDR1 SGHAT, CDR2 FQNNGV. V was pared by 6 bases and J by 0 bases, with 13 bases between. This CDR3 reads CASRVGGSSTDTQYF. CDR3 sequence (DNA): TGTGCCAGCAGGGTAGGGGGGAGCAGCACAGATACGCAGTATTTT.

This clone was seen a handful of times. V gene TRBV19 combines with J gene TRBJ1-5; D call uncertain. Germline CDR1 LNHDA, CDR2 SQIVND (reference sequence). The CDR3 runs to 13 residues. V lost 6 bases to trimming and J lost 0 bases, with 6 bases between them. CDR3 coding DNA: TGTGCCAGTAGGACGGATAGCAATCAGCCCCAGCATTTT. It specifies CASRTDSNQPQHF.

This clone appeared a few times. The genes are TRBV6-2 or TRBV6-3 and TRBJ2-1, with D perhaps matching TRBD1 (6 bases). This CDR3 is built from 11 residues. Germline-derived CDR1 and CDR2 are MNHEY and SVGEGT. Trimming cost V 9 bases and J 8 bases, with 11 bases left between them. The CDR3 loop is CARQQGYEQFF. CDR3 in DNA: TGTGCCAGACAACAGGGTTATGAGCAGTTCTTC.

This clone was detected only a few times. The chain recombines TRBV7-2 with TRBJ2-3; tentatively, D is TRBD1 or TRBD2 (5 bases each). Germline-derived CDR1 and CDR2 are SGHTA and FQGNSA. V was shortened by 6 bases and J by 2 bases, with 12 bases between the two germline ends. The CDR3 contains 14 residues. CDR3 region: CASRRPGPTDTQYF. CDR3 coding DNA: TGTGCCAGCAGACGACCGGGACCCACAGATACGCAGTATTTT.

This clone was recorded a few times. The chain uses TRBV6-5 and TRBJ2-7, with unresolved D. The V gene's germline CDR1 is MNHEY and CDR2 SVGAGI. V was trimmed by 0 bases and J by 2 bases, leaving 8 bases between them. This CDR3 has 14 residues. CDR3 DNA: TGTGCCAGCAGTTACTCTCTGGCGACCTACGAGCAGTACTTC. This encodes CASSYSLATYEQYF.

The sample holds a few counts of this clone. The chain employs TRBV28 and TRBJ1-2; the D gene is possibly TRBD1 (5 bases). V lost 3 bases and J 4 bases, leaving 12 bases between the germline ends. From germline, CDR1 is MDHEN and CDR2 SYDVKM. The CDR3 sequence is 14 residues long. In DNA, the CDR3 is TGTGCCAGCAGTTTCCTGGGACGGACCTATGGCTACACCTTC. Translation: CASSFLGRTYGYTF.

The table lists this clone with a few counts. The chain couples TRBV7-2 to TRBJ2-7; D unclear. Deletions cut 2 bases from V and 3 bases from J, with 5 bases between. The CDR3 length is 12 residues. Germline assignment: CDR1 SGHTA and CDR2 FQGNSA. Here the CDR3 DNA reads TGTGCCAGCAGCTTAAGACTCTACGAGCAGTACTTC. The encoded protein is CASSLRLYEQYF.

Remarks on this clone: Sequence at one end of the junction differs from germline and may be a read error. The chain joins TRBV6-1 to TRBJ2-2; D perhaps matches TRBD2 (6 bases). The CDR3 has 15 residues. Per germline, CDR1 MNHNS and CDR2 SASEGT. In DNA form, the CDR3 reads TGTGCTAGCAGCCCTCAGGGAGGCGGCACCGGGGAGCTGTTTTTT. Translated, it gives CASSPQGGGTGELFF.

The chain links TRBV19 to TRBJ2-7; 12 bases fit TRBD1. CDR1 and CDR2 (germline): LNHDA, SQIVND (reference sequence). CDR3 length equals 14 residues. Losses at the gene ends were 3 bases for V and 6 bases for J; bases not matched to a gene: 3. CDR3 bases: TGTGCCAGTAGTATGGGACAGGGGGCGGGCGAGCAGTACTTC. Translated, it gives CASSMGQGAGEQYF.

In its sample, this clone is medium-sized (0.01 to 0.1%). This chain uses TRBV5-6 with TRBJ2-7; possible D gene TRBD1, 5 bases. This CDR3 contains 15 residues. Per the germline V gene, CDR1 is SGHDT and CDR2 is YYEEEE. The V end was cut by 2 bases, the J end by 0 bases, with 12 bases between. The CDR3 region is CASSFRAPNSYEQYF. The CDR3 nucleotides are TGTGCCAGCAGCTTCAGGGCCCCGAACTCCTACGAGCAGTACTTC.

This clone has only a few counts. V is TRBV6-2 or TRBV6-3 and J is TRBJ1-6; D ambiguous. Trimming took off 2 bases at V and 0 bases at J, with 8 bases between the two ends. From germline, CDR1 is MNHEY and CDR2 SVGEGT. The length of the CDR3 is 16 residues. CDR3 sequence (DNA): TGTGCCAGCAGTTACCACACGAGCTCCTATAATTCACCCCTCCACTTT. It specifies CASSYHTSSYNSPLHF.

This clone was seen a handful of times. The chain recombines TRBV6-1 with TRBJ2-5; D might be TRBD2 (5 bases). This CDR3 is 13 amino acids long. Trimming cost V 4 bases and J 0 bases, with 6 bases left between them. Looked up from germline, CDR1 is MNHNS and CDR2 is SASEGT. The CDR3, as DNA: TGTGCCAGCAGTGCGGGGAACCAAGAGACCCAGTACTTC. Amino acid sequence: CASSAGNQETQYF.

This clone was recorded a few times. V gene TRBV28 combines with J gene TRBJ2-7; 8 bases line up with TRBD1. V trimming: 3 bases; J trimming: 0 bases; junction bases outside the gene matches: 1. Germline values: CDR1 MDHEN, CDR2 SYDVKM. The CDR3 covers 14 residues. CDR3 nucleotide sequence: TGTGCCAGCAGTTTCGGACAGGGCTCCTACGAGCAGTACTTC. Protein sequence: CASSFGQGSYEQYF.

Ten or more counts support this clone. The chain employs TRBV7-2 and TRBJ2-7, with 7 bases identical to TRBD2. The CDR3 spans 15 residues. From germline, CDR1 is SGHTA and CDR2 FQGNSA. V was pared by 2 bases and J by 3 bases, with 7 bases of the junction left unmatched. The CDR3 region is CASSLTDSGGYEQYF. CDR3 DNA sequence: TGTGCCAGCAGCTTAACCGACTCGGGGGGCTACGAGCAGTACTTC.

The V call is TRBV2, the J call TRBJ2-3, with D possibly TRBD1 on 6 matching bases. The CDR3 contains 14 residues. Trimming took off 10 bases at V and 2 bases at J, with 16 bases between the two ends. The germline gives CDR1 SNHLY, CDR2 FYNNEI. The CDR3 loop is CANTGTHFTDTQYF. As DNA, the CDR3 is TGTGCCAACACCGGGACACATTTCACAGATACGCAGTATTTT.

The CDR3 DNA follows: TGTGCCAGCAGCCAAGAACGGGGGTTCGGCTACACCTTC. Translation gives CASSQERGFGYTF. The chain couples TRBV3-1 to TRBJ1-2; D possibly corresponds to TRBD1 (5 bases). Germline lookup yields CDR1 LGHDT and CDR2 YNNKEL (reference sequence). The CDR3 contains 13 residues. V shed 0 bases and J shed 8 bases, with 10 bases lying between them.

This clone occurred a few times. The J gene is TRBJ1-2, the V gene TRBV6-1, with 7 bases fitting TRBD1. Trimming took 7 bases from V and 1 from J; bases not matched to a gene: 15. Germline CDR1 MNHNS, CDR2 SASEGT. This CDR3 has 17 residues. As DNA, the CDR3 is TGTGCCAGCAAGAACCGACAGGGAGGAAACTTTAACTATGGCTACACCTTC. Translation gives CASKNRQGGNFNYGYTF.

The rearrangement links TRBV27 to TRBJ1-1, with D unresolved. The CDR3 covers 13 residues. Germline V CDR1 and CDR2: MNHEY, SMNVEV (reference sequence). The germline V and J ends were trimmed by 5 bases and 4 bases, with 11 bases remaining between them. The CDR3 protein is CASSLPEGTEAFF. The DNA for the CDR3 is TGTGCCAGCAGTCTCCCGGAGGGCACTGAAGCTTTCTTT.

This CDR3 is CASSLYWSGGNYGYTF. The CDR3 DNA follows: TGTGCCAGCAGTTTATACTGGTCGGGCGGTAACTATGGCTACACCTTC. The rearrangement joins TRBV27 to TRBJ1-2; D unclear. Trimming took 1 base from V and 1 from J, leaving 13 bases between them. The CDR3 covers 16 residues. Germline CDR1 and CDR2: MNHEY and SMNVEV (reference sequence).